The 25 T cell receptor beta chains given below trace back to one sample, sequenced in a study of STAT3 mutations in large granular lymphocyte leukemia. Findings of the study overall: Every T-cell large granular lymphocyte leukemia patient had at least one immunodominant TCR beta clonotype.

Method: immunoSEQ multiplex PCR; TCRdb's copy keeps in-frame clones and lacks some. The top ten hold roughly 43% of the sample, which has thousands of clones, over 70% seen once. These receptors have no identified antigens. The sequencing input was PBMCs. These receptors were obtained from a human donor with T large granular lymphocyte leukemia. Some clones in this sample may be carry-over from other donors' samples.

V and J are TRBV6-6 and TRBJ1-2, with 8 bases aligning to TRBD1. From germline, CDR1 is MNHNY and CDR2 SVGAGI (reference sequence). With V trimmed by 2 bases and J by 4 bases, 3 bases remained unmatched. The CDR3 sequence is 14 residues long. CDR3 nucleotide sequence: TGTGCCAGCAGTTACACAGGGGGTAGCTATGGCTACACCTTC. It yields the protein CASSYTGGSYGYTF.

The V gene is TRBV5-1, the J gene TRBJ2-7, with TRBD1 identical over 9 bases. Germline CDR1 SGHRS, CDR2 YFSETQ. Trimming cost V 4 bases and J 4 bases; bases outside gene matches: 9. CDR3 length: 15 residues. In DNA form, the CDR3 reads TGCGCCAGCAGCCGCCGGGGACAGGGATTGTACGAGCAGTACTTC. This codes for CASSRRGQGLYEQYF.

This clone has just a few counts. The chain recombines TRBV28 with TRBJ2-7, with TRBD1 matching 8 bases. The CDR3 is made up of 15 amino acids. V gave up 6 bases and J gave up 2 bases; unmatched junction bases: 9. The V gene's germline CDR1 is MDHEN and CDR2 SYDVKM. The CDR3 nucleotides are TGTGCCAGCAGCGAAAGGACAGGGATGACCTACGAGCAGTACTTC. Protein product: CASSERTGMTYEQYF.

Only a few counts were recorded for this clone. The chain has TRBV6-6 and TRBJ1-5; D might be TRBD1 (6 bases). Trimming stripped 0 bases from V and 5 bases from J, with 8 bases between. Germline loops: CDR1 MNHNY, CDR2 SVGAGI (reference sequence). CDR3 size: 14 residues. Here the CDR3 reads CASSYSGHDQPQHF. The DNA of the CDR3 is TGTGCCAGCAGTTACTCGGGACATGATCAGCCCCAGCATTTT.

This clone was counted once. This chain connects TRBV30 to TRBJ2-5; D unresolved. Germline V gene lookup returns CDR1 GTSNPN and CDR2 SVGIG (reference sequence). V shed 7 bases and J shed 2 bases, with 14 bases lying between them. This CDR3 region has 13 residues. The CDR3 DNA is TGTGCCTTACACCGAAACTCGCAAGAGACCCAGTACTTC. It specifies CALHRNSQETQYF.

This clone came up once. This rearrangement joins TRBV18 to TRBJ2-2; 11 bases map to TRBD2. The length of the CDR3 is 17 residues. V lost 3 bases to trimming and J lost 1 base; unmatched junction nucleotides: 4. The germline gives CDR1 KGHSH, CDR2 LQKENI. CDR3 region: CASSPATSGVNTGELFF. CDR3 sequence (DNA): TGTGCCAGCTCACCCGCGACTAGCGGGGTGAACACCGGGGAGCTGTTTTTT.

This clone was observed once. The V and J genes are TRBV5-1 and TRBJ1-1, with D hard to call. CDR3 length: 14 amino acids. The ends were cut back, 1 base at V and 0 bases at J, with 7 bases in the middle. Germline lookup yields CDR1 SGHRS and CDR2 YFSETQ. The CDR3 sequence: CASSLTDMNTEAFF. CDR3 in DNA: TGCGCCAGCAGCTTGACAGATATGAACACTGAAGCTTTCTTT.

The rearrangement uses TRBV6-5 and TRBJ2-7; D gene uncertain. Germline V gene data show CDR1 as MNHEY and CDR2 as SVGAGI. The CDR3 covers 15 residues. V was trimmed by 3 bases and J by 2 bases, leaving 14 bases between them. The CDR3 DNA follows: TGTGCCAGCAGTTATAGGGTAGCCGGCACCTACGAGCAGTACTTC. Its protein is CASSYRVAGTYEQYF.

The chain joins TRBV29-1 to TRBJ1-2, with D possibly matching TRBD1 (6 bases). V was trimmed by 4 bases and J by 2 bases, leaving 14 bases between them. The CDR3 spans 14 residues. CDR1 SQVTM and CDR2 ANQGSEA come from the germline V gene. The CDR3 sequence: CSVGKGGANYGYTF. For the CDR3, the DNA is TGCAGCGTTGGGAAGGGGGGCGCAAACTATGGCTACACCTTC.

J is TRBJ1-2 and V is TRBV6-5; D might be TRBD1 (6 bases). Germline values: CDR1 MNHEY, CDR2 SVGAGI. The CDR3 sequence is 14 residues long. Trimming left V 2 bases short and J 4 bases short, with 11 bases between. The CDR3: CASSYDTGRYGYTF. CDR3 DNA sequence: TGTGCCAGCAGTTACGACACAGGGCGCTATGGCTACACCTTC.

This clone was picked up one time. The rearrangement uses TRBV5-1 and TRBJ1-1; D is undetermined. The V end was cut by 3 bases, the J end by 0 bases, with 9 bases between. The CDR3 runs to 14 residues. The V gene's germline CDR1 is SGHRS and CDR2 YFSETQ. The CDR3 DNA reads TGCGCCAGCAGCTGGTCCGGGTTGAACACTGAAGCTTTCTTT. The encoded protein is CASSWSGLNTEAFF.

This rearrangement joins TRBV5-4 to TRBJ2-3; 7 bases fit TRBD1. Germline V gives CDR1 SGHNT, CDR2 YYREEE (reference sequence). The CDR3 sequence is 14 residues long. V dropped 6 bases and J dropped 2; count of bases not matched to a gene: 6. The CDR3 sequence: CASTRDSATDTQYF. The CDR3 DNA is TGTGCCAGCACCAGGGACAGCGCCACAGATACGCAGTATTTT.

The chain combines TRBV29-1 with TRBJ1-1, with D uncertain. Germline CDR1 is SQVTM and CDR2 is ANQGSEA. This CDR3 has 17 residues. Trimming removed 1 base from V and 4 bases from J, with 22 bases in between. The CDR3 sequence: CSVEGAHEGALSTEAFF. DNA for the CDR3: TGCAGCGTTGAAGGTGCCCACGAGGGAGCCCTGAGCACTGAAGCTTTCTTT. Full variable domain (remainder filled in from reference TRBV29-1 and TRBJ1-1): SAVISQKPSRDICQRGTSLTIQCQVDSQVTMMFWYRQQPGQSLTLIATANQGSEATYESGFVIDKFPISRPNLTFSTLTVSNMSPEDSSIYLCSVEGAHEGALSTEAFFGQGTRLTVV.

The V gene is TRBV9, the J gene TRBJ2-1; weak D call: TRBD2 (5 bases). This CDR3 region has 16 residues. V was pared by 0 bases and J by 0 bases, with 10 bases between. Germline CDR1 SGDLS, CDR2 YYNGEE. CDR3 nucleotides: TGTGCCAGCAGCGTAGCGGGAATCAGCTCCTACAATGAGCAGTTCTTC. Its protein is CASSVAGISSYNEQFF.

This chain connects TRBV10-3 to TRBJ2-1; D gene ambiguous. There are 11 residues in the CDR3. The germline CDR1 and CDR2 sequences are ENHRY and SYGVKD. Deletions cut 4 bases from V and 12 bases from J, with 10 bases between. Written as DNA, the CDR3 is TGTGCCATCAGTGCCAGTGAGGCGCAGTTCTTC. Amino acids: CAISASEAQFF.

This chain joins TRBV18 and TRBJ1-5; D perhaps matches TRBD1 (6 bases). From germline, CDR1 is KGHSH and CDR2 LQKENI. CDR3 length: 14 residues. V lost 3 bases to trimming and J lost 4 bases, with 10 bases between them. The CDR3 nucleotides read TGTGCCAGCTCACCTACACAGGGAAATCAGCCCCAGCATTTT. Translation gives CASSPTQGNQPQHF.

The J gene is TRBJ2-1, the V gene TRBV5-4; 13 bases match TRBD2. The CDR3 is 14 residues long. Germline V gives CDR1 SGHNT, CDR2 YYREEE (reference sequence). J was trimmed by 5 bases and V by 4 bases; bases with no gene match: 0. The CDR3 reads CASSGTSGNNEQFF. The CDR3 coding sequence is TGTGCCAGCAGCGGGACTAGCGGGAACAATGAGCAGTTCTTC.

This chain uses TRBV5-1 with TRBJ1-2; TRBD1 agrees at 9 bases. V was pared by 2 bases and J by 7 bases, with 12 bases of the junction left unmatched. This CDR3 comprises 16 residues. CDR1 and CDR2 (germline): SGHRS, YFSETQ. In nucleotides, the CDR3 is TGCGCCAGCAGCTTTGGGGACAGGGAACTCACCGGTGGCTACACCTTC. Translation: CASSFGDRELTGGYTF.

V usage is TRBV4-1 and J usage is TRBJ2-7; D remains ambiguous. The CDR3 loop spans 13 amino acids. Trimming took off 0 bases at V and 3 bases at J, with 6 bases between the two ends. Per germline, CDR1 MGHRA and CDR2 YSYEKL. CDR3 in DNA: TGCGCCAGCAGCCAAGAATATATCTACGAGCAGTACTTC. As protein: CASSQEYIYEQYF.

This chain links TRBV10-3 with TRBJ2-6; D not certain. Per the germline V gene, CDR1 is ENHRY and CDR2 is SYGVKD. Deletions cut 4 bases from V and 1 base from J, with 14 bases between. The CDR3 is 17 amino acids. The DNA of the CDR3 is TGTGCCATCAGTGGTACACCTTCCCCTTCTGGGGCCAACGTCCTGACTTTC. This translates into CAISGTPSPSGANVLTF.

The chain uses TRBV29-1 and TRBJ2-7; 8 nucleotides match TRBD1. This CDR3 region has 11 residues. The germline V gene has CDR1 SQVTM and CDR2 ANQGSEA. The V and J ends lost 3 bases and 6 bases, in that order; junction bases with no gene match: 1. This CDR3 is CSVEDRVEQYF. CDR3 coding DNA: TGCAGCGTTGAGGACAGGGTCGAGCAGTACTTC.

This clone was counted between two and nine times. This chain uses TRBV7-9 with TRBJ2-1; the D is unclear. The CDR3 is made up of 11 amino acids. Trimming left V 7 bases short and J 6 bases short, with 7 bases between. Germline CDR1 reads SEHNR; CDR2 reads FQNEAQ (reference sequence). The CDR3 sequence is CASTVINEQFF. CDR3 DNA: TGTGCCAGCACCGTTATCAATGAGCAGTTCTTC.

The chain carries TRBV5-1 and TRBJ1-2; a weak D match, TRBD1 (5 bases). This CDR3 is 14 amino acids long. Trimming shortened V by 0 bases and J by 7 bases, and 13 bases separated the two germline ends. Per the germline V gene, CDR1 is SGHRS and CDR2 is YFSETQ. The CDR3 here is CASSLDQGSVGYTF. In DNA, the CDR3 is TGCGCCAGCAGCTTGGATCAGGGTTCGGTTGGCTACACCTTC.

This sequence joins TRBV7-2 and TRBJ1-1; D gene unclear. Germline CDR1 SGHTA, CDR2 FQGNSA. V lost 0 bases, J lost 7 bases, and 3 bases lay in between. The CDR3 has 11 amino acids. This CDR3 is CASSLASEAFF. In nucleotides, the CDR3 is TGTGCCAGCAGCTTAGCCAGTGAAGCTTTCTTT.

This clone showed up just once. The J gene is TRBJ1-1, the V gene TRBV5-6, with D unresolved. The CDR3 is 15 amino acids. Between the trimmed V and J ends, which lost 4 bases and 3 bases, there was a span of 16 bases. Germline V gene lookup returns CDR1 SGHDT and CDR2 YYEEEE. As DNA, the CDR3 is TGTGCCAGCAGCCACGGTCTGGCGCCGGACACTGAAGCTTTCTTT. This encodes CASSHGLAPDTEAFF.